This TCR beta chain derives from a study of CD8 T cells in ankylosing spondylitis. Study conclusions and caveats: The study looked at matched synovial fluid samples from ankylosing spondylitis patients. Disease-linked clones were reported to be significantly enriched there. Disease-linked clones were found to be CD8+ and relatively rare in peripheral blood. In the blood and synovial fluid of reactive arthritis, some motif variants had been previously reported.

CDR3 length: 13 residues. V was pared by 2 bases and J by 5 bases, with 9 bases between. Per germline, CDR1 MNHEY and CDR2 SVGAGI. This clonotype was counted a few times. Antigen: not known. By quantitative 5'-RACE with molecular barcodes, the TCR beta libraries were made. A single record per CDR3 protein comes from TCRdb applying MiXCR to the 5' RACE reads. The sample includes 30,000 to 45,000 distinct CDR3 sequences, 15% to 20% seen only once; the top ten take about 49%. The sequenced sample was blood. This sequence was found in a male donor with ankylosing spondylitis or in good health (not recorded which). The rearrangement uses TRBV6-5 and TRBJ2-5; D may correspond to TRBD1 or TRBD2 (6 bases each). As DNA, the CDR3 is TGTGCCAGCAGTTACAGGGGGAGGGAGACCCAGTACTTC. This sequence encodes CASSYRGRETQYF.